This record looks at one T cell receptor beta chain sequence and its context. Deletions cut 4 bases from V and 7 bases from J, with 14 bases between. Germline V gives CDR1 MNHEY, CDR2 SMNVEV (reference sequence). The CDR3 extends over 13 amino acids. This sample was included in a study of shared clonotypes between healthy human individuals. The data were produced by immunoSEQ multiplex PCR, yet TCRdb's version contains in-frame clones alone and is incomplete. The repertoire includes about 2 million clones, 95% of them detected once, and 0.1% to 0.15% sits in the top ten. The sequenced sample was naive CD4+ T cells sorted from blood. Described subset: CD45RA+ positively selected. The sequence was collected from a man aged 18-30 years in good health. This chain connects TRBV27 to TRBJ2-7, with D perhaps TRBD1 (6 bases). CDR3 bases: TGTGCCAGCAGTTCGGGACACGCGAGGGAGCAGTACTTC. Its protein product is CASSSGHAREQYF.